This entry lists 11 T cell receptor beta chains sequenced from one sample in a study. One entry per CDR3 protein results from TCRdb running MiXCR on the RT-PCR reads. The profile covers about 700,000 distinct CDR3 sequences, with 13% to 15% appearing a single time and 3.6% taken by the ten largest. The material sequenced was memory CD4+ T cells from blood. The receptors were sampled from a female donor in good health, serving as a healthy control.

This clonotype was seen more than once but under ten times. The rearrangement joins TRBV5-4 to TRBJ2-4; the D gene is possibly TRBD2 (6 bases). V lost 0 bases to trimming and J lost 0 bases, with 10 bases between them. This CDR3 region has 16 residues. From germline, CDR1 is SGHNT and CDR2 YYREEE (reference sequence). The CDR3 DNA reads as TGTGCCAGCAGCTTGGGGGGGGACTTAGCCAAAAACATTCAGTACTTC. Protein product: CASSLGGDLAKNIQYF.

The chain recombines TRBV19 with TRBJ2-7; a possible D gene is TRBD2 (6 bases). Germline V gene sequence: CDR1 LNHDA, CDR2 SQIVND (reference sequence). V was pared by 3 bases and J by 3 bases, with 15 bases between. The CDR3 has 15 residues. Here the CDR3 DNA reads TGTGCCAGTAGTATTGGAGGGAGGTTGAACTACGAGCAGTACTTC. It is translated as CASSIGGRLNYEQYF.

This clonotype was counted at least ten times. This rearrangement joins TRBV6-5 to TRBJ2-7; TRBD1 aligns across 9 bases. CDR1 is MNHEY and CDR2 is SVGAGI in the germline V gene. The CDR3 is 13 amino acids. V lost 5 bases, J lost 7 bases, and 6 bases stayed unmatched. CDR3 sequence (DNA): TGTGCCAGCAGTCGGACAGGGGAAAGGGAGCAGTACTTC. Protein: CASSRTGEREQYF.

DNA for the CDR3: TGTGCCTGGAGTGCGGGGGTCTCTGAAAAACTGTTTTTT. Its translation is CAWSAGVSEKLFF. This chain connects TRBV30 to TRBJ1-4; TRBD1 might be the D (5 bases). CDR1 is GTSNPN, CDR2 SVGIG, per germline (reference sequence). The V gene lost 1 base and the J gene lost 7 bases, with 10 bases spanning the gap. CDR3 size: 13 residues.

This clonotype was counted only a few times. The chain has TRBV4-3 and TRBJ2-7; 9 nucleotides match TRBD2. The CDR3 is 15 residues long. V shed 4 bases, J shed 7 bases, and the junction held 11 bases outside the gene matches. Germline V gives CDR1 LGHNA, CDR2 YSLEER. CDR3 sequence: CASSPEITSGREQYF. The CDR3 DNA sequence: TGCGCCAGCAGCCCGGAAATAACTAGCGGGCGAGAGCAGTACTTC.

The V and J genes are TRBV7-2 and TRBJ1-6, with D maybe TRBD1 (6 bases). The CDR3 is 15 residues long. V lost 3 bases, J lost 8 bases, and 14 bases lay in between. Germline V lookup: CDR1 SGHTA, CDR2 FQGNSA. CDR3 residues: CASSFRGGADSPLHF. In DNA form, the CDR3 reads TGTGCCAGCAGCTTTCGCGGGGGCGCAGATTCACCCCTCCACTTT.

V gene TRBV11-2 combines with J gene TRBJ1-3; D gene ambiguous. Looked up from germline, CDR1 is SGHAT and CDR2 is FQNNGV. Trimming stripped 3 bases from V and 0 bases from J, with 6 bases between. The CDR3 covers 14 residues. This chain's CDR3 is CASSFQYSGNTIYF. For the CDR3, the DNA is TGTGCCAGCAGCTTCCAGTACTCTGGAAACACCATATATTTT.

The rearrangement links TRBV7-2 to TRBJ2-7, with D perhaps matching TRBD1 (6 bases). Germline-derived CDR1 and CDR2 are SGHTA and FQGNSA. V dropped 5 bases and J dropped 5 bases, with 19 bases sitting between them. This CDR3 is built from 15 residues. The CDR3 loop reads CASSAGGRGFDEQYF. CDR3 DNA: TGTGCCAGCAGCGCTGGCGGCAGGGGTTTCGACGAGCAGTACTTC.

Only a few counts were recorded for this clonotype. This chain connects TRBV7-2 to TRBJ1-1, with 9 positions matching TRBD1. This CDR3 region has 15 residues. V shed 5 bases and J 4 bases; nucleotides not matched to a gene: 8. Germline V lookup: CDR1 SGHTA, CDR2 FQGNSA. The CDR3 loop reads CASSEDRGPATEAFF. In nucleotides, the CDR3 is TGTGCCAGCAGCGAGGACAGGGGTCCGGCCACTGAAGCTTTCTTT.

In this sample, this clonotype turned up a few times. CDR3 amino acids: CSARVGVGAGELFF. CDR3 in DNA: TGCAGTGCTAGAGTTGGGGTCGGGGCCGGGGAGCTGTTTTTT. The chain recombines TRBV20-1 with TRBJ2-2; D perhaps matches TRBD2 (5 bases). V lost 1 base, J lost 6 bases, and 12 bases lay in between. Germline loops: CDR1 DFQATT, CDR2 SNEGSKA (reference sequence). This CDR3 is 14 amino acids long.

A few counts support this clonotype. The rearrangement uses TRBV5-1 and TRBJ1-4; tentatively, D is TRBD1 (6 bases). Germline CDR1 reads SGHRS; CDR2 reads YFSETQ. V was cut by 0 bases and J by 8 bases, with 14 bases left in between. The CDR3 spans 15 residues. CDR3 nucleotide sequence: TGCGCCAGCAGCTTGGCCGGGACAACTCAAGAAAAACTGTTTTTT. Residues: CASSLAGTTQEKLFF.